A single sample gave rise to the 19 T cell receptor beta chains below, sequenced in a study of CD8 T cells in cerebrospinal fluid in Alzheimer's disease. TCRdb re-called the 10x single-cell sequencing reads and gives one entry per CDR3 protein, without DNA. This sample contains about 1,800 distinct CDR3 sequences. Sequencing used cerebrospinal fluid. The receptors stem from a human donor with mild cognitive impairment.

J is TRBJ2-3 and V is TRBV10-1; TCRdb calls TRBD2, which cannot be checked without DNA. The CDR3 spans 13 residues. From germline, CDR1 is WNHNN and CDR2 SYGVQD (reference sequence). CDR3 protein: CASSGGITDTQYF.

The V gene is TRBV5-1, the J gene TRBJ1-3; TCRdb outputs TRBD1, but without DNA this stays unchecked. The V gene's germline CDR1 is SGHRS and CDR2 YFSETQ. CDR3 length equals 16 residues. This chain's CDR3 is CASSLGGSSSGNTIYF.

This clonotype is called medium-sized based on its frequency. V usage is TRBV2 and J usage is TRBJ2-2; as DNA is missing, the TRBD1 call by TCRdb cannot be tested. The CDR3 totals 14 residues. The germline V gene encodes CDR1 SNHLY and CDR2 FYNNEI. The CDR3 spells CASKGQPNTGELFF.

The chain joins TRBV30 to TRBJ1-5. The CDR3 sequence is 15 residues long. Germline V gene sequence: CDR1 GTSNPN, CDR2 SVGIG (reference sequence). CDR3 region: CAWSREASSIQPQHF.

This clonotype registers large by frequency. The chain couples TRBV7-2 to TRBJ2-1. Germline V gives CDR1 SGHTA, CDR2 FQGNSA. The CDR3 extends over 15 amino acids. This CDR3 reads CASSLRWYSYNEQFF. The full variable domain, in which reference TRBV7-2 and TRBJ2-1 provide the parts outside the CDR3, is GAGVSQSPSNKVTEKGKDVELRCDPISGHTALYWYRQSLGQGLEFLIYFQGNSAPDKSGLPSDRFSAERTGGSVSTLTIQRTQQEDSAVYLCASSLRWYSYNEQFFGPGTRLTVL.

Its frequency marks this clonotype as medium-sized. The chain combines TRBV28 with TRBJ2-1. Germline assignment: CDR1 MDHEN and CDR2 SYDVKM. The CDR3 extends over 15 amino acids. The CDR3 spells CASSLDIAVYNEQFF. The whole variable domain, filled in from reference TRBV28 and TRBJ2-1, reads DVKVTQSSRYLVKRTGEKVFLECVQDMDHENMFWYRQDPGLGLRLIYFSYDVKMKEKGDIPEGYSVSREKKERFSLILESASTNQTSMYLCASSLDIAVYNEQFFGPGTRLTVL.

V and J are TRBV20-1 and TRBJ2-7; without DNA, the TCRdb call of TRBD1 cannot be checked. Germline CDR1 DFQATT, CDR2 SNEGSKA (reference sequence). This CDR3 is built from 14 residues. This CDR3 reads CSASSRANSYEQYF.

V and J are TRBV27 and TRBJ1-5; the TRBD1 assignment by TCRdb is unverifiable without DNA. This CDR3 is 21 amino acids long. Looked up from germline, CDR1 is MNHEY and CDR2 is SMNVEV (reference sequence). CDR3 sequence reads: CASSFPQEGDRTPGCNQPQHF.

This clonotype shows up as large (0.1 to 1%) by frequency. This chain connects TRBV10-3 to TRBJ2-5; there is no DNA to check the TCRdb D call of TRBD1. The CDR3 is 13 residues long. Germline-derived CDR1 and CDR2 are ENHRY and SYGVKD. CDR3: CAISGAQENAQYF.

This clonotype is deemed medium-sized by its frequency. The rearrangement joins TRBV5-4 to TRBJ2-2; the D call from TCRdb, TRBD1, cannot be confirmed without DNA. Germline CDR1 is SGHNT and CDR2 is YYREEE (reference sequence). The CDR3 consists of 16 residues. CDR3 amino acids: CASSLGGQTNTGELFF.

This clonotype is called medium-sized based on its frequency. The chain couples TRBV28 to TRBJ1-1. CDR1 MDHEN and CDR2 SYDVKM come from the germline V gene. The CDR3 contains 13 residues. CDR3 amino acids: CASSRTARTEAFF.

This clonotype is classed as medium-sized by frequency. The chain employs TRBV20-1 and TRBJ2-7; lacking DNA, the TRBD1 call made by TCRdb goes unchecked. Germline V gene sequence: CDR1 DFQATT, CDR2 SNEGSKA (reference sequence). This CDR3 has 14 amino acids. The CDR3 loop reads CSATGGRSPHEQYF.

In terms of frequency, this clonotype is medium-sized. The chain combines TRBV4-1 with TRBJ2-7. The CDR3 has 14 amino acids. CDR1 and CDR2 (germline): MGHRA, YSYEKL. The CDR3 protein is CASSRNPNEYEQYF.

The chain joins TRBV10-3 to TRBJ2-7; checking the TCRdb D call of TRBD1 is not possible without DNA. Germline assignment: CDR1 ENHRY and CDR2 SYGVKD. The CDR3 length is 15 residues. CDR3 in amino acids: CAISGGTVVSYEQYF.

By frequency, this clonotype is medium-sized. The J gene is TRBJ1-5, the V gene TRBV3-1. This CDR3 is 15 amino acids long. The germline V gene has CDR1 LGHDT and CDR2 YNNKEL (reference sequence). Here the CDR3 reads CASSRSLNSNQPQHF.

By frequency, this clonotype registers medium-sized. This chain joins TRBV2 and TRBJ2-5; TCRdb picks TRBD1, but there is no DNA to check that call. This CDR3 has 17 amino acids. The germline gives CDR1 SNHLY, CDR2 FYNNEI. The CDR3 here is CASSSPDRGIGEETQYF.

CDR3 in amino acids: CASSQETYRRSNQPQHF. The rearrangement joins TRBV4-1 to TRBJ1-5; absent DNA, TCRdb's TRBD1 call cannot be checked. CDR1 and CDR2 from the germline V gene are MGHRA and YSYEKL. The CDR3 totals 17 residues.

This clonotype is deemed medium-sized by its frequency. The chain's CDR3 is CASSQNRAEETQYF. The chain links TRBV3-1 to TRBJ2-5; absent DNA, TCRdb's TRBD1 call cannot be checked. Germline CDR1 reads LGHDT; CDR2 reads YNNKEL (reference sequence). There are 14 residues in the CDR3.

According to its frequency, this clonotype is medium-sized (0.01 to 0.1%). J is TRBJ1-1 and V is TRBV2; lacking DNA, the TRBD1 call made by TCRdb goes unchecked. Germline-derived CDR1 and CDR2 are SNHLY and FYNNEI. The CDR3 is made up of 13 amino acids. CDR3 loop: CASSDERQSEAFF.